This entry lists 9 T cell receptor beta chains sequenced from one sample in a study of CD8+CD57+ T cells in acquired aplastic anemia. The use of genomic DNA as template underpinned the TCR beta VDJ and CDR3 profiling. TCRdb itself ran the reads through MiXCR, one entry per CDR3 protein. The data contain over 150,000 distinct CDR3 sequences, approximately 48% of them singletons. Sequenced patients had shown CD8+CD57+ cell expansion by flow cytometry. The source material was sorted CD4+, CD8+, or CD8+CD57+ T cells (not recorded which) from PBMCs. The receptors originated from a human donor with aplastic anemia.

J is TRBJ1-3 and V is TRBV2, with a tentative D call TRBD1 (5 bases). V shed 5 bases and J shed 2 bases, with 13 bases lying between them. There are 15 residues in the CDR3. Germline V gene sequence: CDR1 SNHLY, CDR2 FYNNEI. CDR3 in DNA: TGTGCCAGCAGTATTCAGGGAGCTCCTGGAAACACCATATATTTT. Protein product: CASSIQGAPGNTIYF.

For this clonotype: Mismatch with germline at one junction end may stem from a read error. The V gene is TRBV7-2, the J gene TRBJ1-2, with D unresolved. The CDR3 consists of 12 residues. Germline V gene sequence: CDR1 SGHTA, CDR2 FQGNSA. CDR3 bases: TGTGCCAACAGCTTGATAACATTTAGCTACACCTTC. It specifies CANSLITFSYTF.

The chain combines TRBV19 with TRBJ2-6; no clear D gene. Germline values: CDR1 LNHDA, CDR2 SQIVND (reference sequence). Trimming shortened V by 2 bases and J by 2 bases, and 7 bases separated the two germline ends. The CDR3 spans 15 residues. The CDR3 protein is CASSIPGPGANVLTF. The CDR3 coding sequence is TGTGCCAGTAGTATACCAGGCCCTGGGGCCAACGTCCTGACTTTC.

The chain joins TRBV5-1 to TRBJ2-7; no clear D gene. CDR1 is SGHRS and CDR2 is YFSETQ in the germline V gene. The CDR3 is made up of 13 amino acids. V lost 4 bases, J lost 3 bases, and 11 bases lay in between. CDR3 DNA: TGCGCCAGCAGCCTCGGGTCTTACTACGAGCAGTACTTC. It specifies CASSLGSYYEQYF.

Ten or more counts support this clonotype. The chain has TRBV19 and TRBJ1-1; D is ambiguous. The ends were cut back, 6 bases at V and 8 bases at J, with 10 bases in the middle. Germline V gene data show CDR1 as LNHDA and CDR2 as SQIVND (reference sequence). CDR3 size: 11 residues. The CDR3 DNA sequence: TGTGCCAGTAGATTCAAGGTAGAAGCTTTCTTT. It translates to CASRFKVEAFF. The entire variable domain, with the rest obtained from reference TRBV19 and TRBJ1-1, is as follows: DGGITQSPKYLFRKEGQNVTLSCEQNLNHDAMYWYRQDPGQGLRLIYYSQIVNDFQKGDIAEGYSVSREKKESFPLTVTSAQKNPTAFYLCASRFKVEAFFGQGTRLTVV.

Ten or more counts support this clonotype. The chain couples TRBV9 to TRBJ1-2; D gene ambiguous. The germline V and J ends were trimmed by 0 bases and 4 bases, with 10 bases remaining between them. Germline V gene data show CDR1 as SGDLS and CDR2 as YYNGEE. CDR3 length equals 14 residues. CDR3 DNA sequence: TGTGCCAGCAGCGTAGAACCAGTCTCCTATGGCTACACCTTC. It yields the protein CASSVEPVSYGYTF.

This clonotype has ten or more counts. The genes are TRBV2 and TRBJ2-7; 10 positions match TRBD1. Germline CDR1 SNHLY, CDR2 FYNNEI. The trim removed 6 bases at V and 5 bases at J, leaving 7 bases unmatched. The CDR3 is made up of 14 amino acids. The CDR3 nucleotides are TGTGCCAGCAGGCCGGGACAGGGGTCCCACGAGCAGTACTTC. Encoded protein: CASRPGQGSHEQYF.

This clonotype was detected only once. J is TRBJ2-7 and V is TRBV5-6; 7 nucleotides align to TRBD1. The CDR3 totals 14 residues. The ends lost 4 bases at V and 0 bases at J; junction bases unmatched: 4. CDR1 and CDR2 from the germline V gene are SGHDT and YYEEEE. The CDR3 DNA sequence: TGTGCCAGCAGCACGGGACAGAGCTCCTACGAGCAGTACTTC. Translated: CASSTGQSSYEQYF. Using reference TRBV5-6 and TRBJ2-7 for the parts outside the CDR3, the full variable domain is DAGVTQSPTHLIKTRGQQVTLRCSPKSGHDTVSWYQQALGQGPQFIFQYYEEEERQRGNFPDRFSGHQFPNYSSELNVNALLLGDSALYLCASSTGQSSYEQYFGPGTRLTVT.

The V and J genes are TRBV29-1 and TRBJ1-1; maybe TRBD1 (5 bases). The length of the CDR3 is 15 residues. Between the trimmed V and J ends, which lost 7 bases and 1 base, there was a span of 19 bases. The germline CDR1 and CDR2 sequences are SQVTM and ANQGSEA. The CDR3 region has the DNA TGCAGCGCCAGCAGCTTGTCAGGGCAGAACACTGAAGCTTTCTTT. Residues: CSASSLSGQNTEAFF.